This T cell receptor beta chain derives from a study of T-cell reconstitution after alpha-beta-depleted transplantation in children. Germline V gene sequence: CDR1 SGHRS, CDR2 YFSETQ. The CDR3 is made up of 14 amino acids. Trimming took 5 bases from V and 8 from J; bases not matched to a gene: 6. Preparing the TCRbeta library involved the use of unique molecular identifiers. TCRdb fed the PCR reads into MiXCR, producing one record per CDR3 protein. The sample holds about 610,000 distinct CDR3 sequences, over 9.5% seen once. This clonotype has just a few counts. The sequence came from a human donor who donated a stem cell graft to a child with acute myeloid leukemia. The sequencing used PBMCs from the stem cell graft donor, collected from the stem cell graft. V and J are TRBV5-1 and TRBJ1-4, with TRBD1 matching 10 bases. Here the CDR3 reads CASSSGTGEEKLFF. The CDR3 DNA follows: TGCGCCAGCAGTTCCGGGACAGGGGAGGAAAAACTGTTTTTT.